One sample yielded the 7 T cell receptor beta chains listed below, sequenced in a study of tumor-infiltrating lymphocytes in glioblastoma multiforme. TCRB libraries came from RNA via three nested multiplex PCR rounds. Each CDR3 protein gets one entry after TCRdb re-called the multiplex PCR reads with MiXCR. Among about 8,400 distinct CDR3 sequences, around 80% were seen once, and the ten largest hold roughly 50%. Source material: brain tumor tissue. The source is a male donor with glioblastoma.

The genes are TRBV11-2 and TRBJ1-2; D may be TRBD1 (6 bases). Germline CDR1 reads SGHAT; CDR2 reads FQNNGV. V was cut by 7 bases and J by 5 bases, with 14 bases left in between. The CDR3 length is 13 residues. In DNA, the CDR3 is TGTGCCAGCACCCTAGGGGGGGGGTATGGCTACACCTTC. Its translation is CASTLGGGYGYTF.

This clonotype was counted once. The junction shows a germline mismatch at one end, possibly a read error. The V and J genes are TRBV6-2 or TRBV6-3 and TRBJ2-7; 7 nucleotides agree with TRBD1. The CDR3 is 14 residues long. In germline, CDR1 is MNHEY, CDR2 SVGEGT. The CDR3: CASSTRQGPYERYF. The CDR3 nucleotides read TGTGCCAGCAGTACCCGACAGGGACCCTACGAGCGGTACTTC.

This sequence joins TRBV11-2 and TRBJ1-1, with 9 bases that match TRBD1. The CDR3 extends over 15 amino acids. The V gene's germline CDR1 is SGHAT and CDR2 FQNNGV. V was clipped by 5 bases and J by 7 bases; unmatched bases: 11. CDR3: CASSRTTGGRSEAFF. As DNA, the CDR3 is TGTGCCAGCAGCCGAACCACAGGGGGCAGGAGTGAAGCTTTCTTT.

This clonotype was detected once. At one end the junction does not follow the germline gene, possibly because of a read error. V usage is TRBV5-1 and J usage is TRBJ2-2; 7 nucleotides match TRBD1. This CDR3 has 15 residues. CDR1 is SGHRS and CDR2 is YFSETQ in the germline V gene. The CDR3 nucleotides are TGCGCCAGCAGCGGGGGACAGCGGAACACCGGGGAACTGTTTTTT. Its translation: CASSGGQRNTGELFF.

Remarks on this clonotype: The junction differs from germline at one of its ends, possibly a read error. V is TRBV11-3 and J is TRBJ1-1; D perhaps matches TRBD1 (5 bases). Germline values: CDR1 SGHNT, CDR2 YENEEA. The CDR3 covers 16 residues. Here the CDR3 reads CASSFKGAGLNAEALF. CDR3 DNA: TGTGCTAGCAGCTTCAAGGGTGCAGGGCTGAACGCTGAAGCTTTATTT.

This clonotype showed up just once. The rearrangement links TRBV29-1 to TRBJ2-1, with 7 bases matching TRBD2. CDR3 length: 13 amino acids. V shed 4 bases, J shed 4 bases, and the junction held 4 bases outside the gene matches. Germline V gene data show CDR1 as SQVTM and CDR2 as ANQGSEA. The CDR3 here is CSVVASGYNEQFF. The DNA of the CDR3 is TGCAGCGTTGTGGCTAGCGGTTACAATGAGCAGTTCTTC.

This clonotype was counted only a few times. The chain combines TRBV29-1 with TRBJ1-2; no clear D gene. This CDR3 is 12 amino acids long. V shed 0 bases and J shed 10 bases, with 12 bases lying between them. Per the germline V gene, CDR1 is SQVTM and CDR2 is ANQGSEA. CDR3 DNA: TGCAGCGTTGAAGATGGCCCGGTTTACTACACCTTC. Its translation: CSVEDGPVYYTF.